The 25 T cell receptor beta chains presented below share a single source sample, sequenced in a study of T cells in Graves' hyperthyroidism and ophthalmopathy. RNA transcripts served as the template for amplifying TCR beta CDR3 regions. An initial round of RT-PCR targeting the TCR CDR3 relied on the HTBI primer set. MiXCR, run by TCRdb on the multiplex PCR reads, gives a single entry per CDR3 protein. Here the sample spans 400,000 to 500,000 distinct CDR3 sequences, roughly 15% being singletons. The sample comprised blood. These receptors were collected from a young man with Graves' ophthalmopathy.

This clonotype occurred a few times. CDR3 in DNA: TGTGCCAGCAGTTACCTCCAGTTTAGCTCCTACAATGAGCAGTTCTTC. Translation gives CASSYLQFSSYNEQFF. The chain uses TRBV6-5 and TRBJ2-1; D unresolved. This CDR3 spans 16 amino acids. The V end lost 2 bases, the J end lost 0 bases, and 11 bases lay between the germline ends. Germline CDR1 and CDR2: MNHEY and SVGAGI.

Ten or more counts support this clonotype. V and J are TRBV12-3 or TRBV12-4 and TRBJ1-2, with 7 bases lining up with TRBD1. V lost 2 bases to trimming and J lost 4 bases; unmatched junction nucleotides: 10. This CDR3 is 16 amino acids long. For the CDR3, the DNA is TGTGCCAGCAGTTTACTGGTACGGGACAGCTCCTATGGCTACACCTTC. Translating it yields CASSLLVRDSSYGYTF.

This clonotype was counted ten times or more. This chain connects TRBV9 to TRBJ2-7; D is possibly TRBD2 (5 bases). This CDR3 is built from 12 residues. Looked up from germline, CDR1 is SGDLS and CDR2 is YYNGEE. V gave up 4 bases and J gave up 1 base, with 6 bases separating them. The DNA for the CDR3 is TGTGCCAGCAGCCGGACTTCCTACGAGCAGTACTTC. Residues: CASSRTSYEQYF.

This clonotype appeared a few times. The CDR3 loop is CASSAPAGFYGYTF. CDR3 DNA sequence: TGTGCCAGCAGCGCCCCTGCAGGGTTCTATGGCTACACCTTC. The chain recombines TRBV9 with TRBJ1-2; D might be TRBD1 (5 bases). Germline V gene data show CDR1 as SGDLS and CDR2 as YYNGEE. V lost 3 bases, J lost 4 bases, and 13 bases lay in between. The CDR3 runs to 14 residues.

This clonotype was picked up a small number of times. The genes are TRBV5-1 and TRBJ1-2; D may be TRBD1 (5 bases). V was shortened by 1 base and J by 5 bases, with 15 bases between the two germline ends. The CDR3 consists of 15 residues. CDR1 and CDR2 from the germline V gene are SGHRS and YFSETQ. CDR3 sequence (DNA): TGCGCCAGCAGCTTGAAACCGGGACCGGCGTATGGCTACACCTTC. Protein sequence: CASSLKPGPAYGYTF.

This clonotype was observed many times. The chain recombines TRBV4-2 with TRBJ1-5; maybe TRBD1 (6 bases). Germline V gene sequence: CDR1 LGHNA, CDR2 YNFKEQ. V shed 0 bases and J shed 4 bases, with 13 bases lying between them. The CDR3 sequence is 16 residues long. The CDR3 bases are TGTGCCAGCAGCCAAGATCTGGTCGGACAGAATCAGCCCCAGCATTTT. This codes for CASSQDLVGQNQPQHF.

Ten or more counts support this clonotype. The rearrangement joins TRBV6-5 to TRBJ2-5; D gene uncertain. Trimming pared 0 bases from V and 5 bases from J, leaving 13 bases between. Per germline, CDR1 MNHEY and CDR2 SVGAGI. This CDR3 spans 15 amino acids. The CDR3 sequence is CASSYSRLVRETQYF. In DNA, the CDR3 is TGTGCCAGCAGTTACTCACGTCTAGTTCGGGAGACCCAGTACTTC.

This clonotype has ten or more counts. V usage is TRBV18 and J usage is TRBJ1-1, with 9 bases identical to TRBD1. V lost 3 bases to trimming and J lost 3 bases; unmatched junction nucleotides: 5. Germline V gives CDR1 KGHSH, CDR2 LQKENI. This CDR3 is built from 15 residues. CDR3 sequence: CASSPPQGADTEAFF. In DNA form, the CDR3 reads TGTGCCAGCTCACCGCCACAGGGGGCGGACACTGAAGCTTTCTTT.

This clonotype was recorded many times. The chain recombines TRBV29-1 with TRBJ2-7; D unclear. The CDR3 consists of 13 residues. V lost 3 bases and J lost 4, with 13 bases in between. Germline-derived CDR1 and CDR2 are SQVTM and ANQGSEA. CDR3 protein: CSVDSPGGYEQYF. DNA for the CDR3: TGCAGCGTTGATTCCCCCGGTGGTTACGAGCAGTACTTC.

This clonotype was seen ten or more times. The J gene is TRBJ1-6, the V gene TRBV20-1; possible D gene TRBD1, 6 bases. The CDR3 is made up of 14 amino acids. Trimming took off 5 bases at V and 6 bases at J, with 14 bases between the two ends. The germline gives CDR1 DFQATT, CDR2 SNEGSKA (reference sequence). CDR3 residues: CSASPTGTNSPLHF. The CDR3 DNA reads TGCAGTGCTTCGCCTACAGGGACTAATTCACCCCTCCACTTT.

This clonotype was recorded many times. The V gene is TRBV4-1, the J gene TRBJ2-3, with D possibly TRBD2 on 6 matching bases. Germline lookup yields CDR1 MGHRA and CDR2 YSYEKL. This CDR3 spans 16 amino acids. V gave up 3 bases and J gave up 2 bases, with 15 bases separating them. The CDR3 DNA reads as TGCGCCAGCAGCCAGGCGGGGAGCGGAAACACAGATACGCAGTATTTT. It is translated as CASSQAGSGNTDTQYF.

This clonotype showed up many times. The chain uses TRBV15 and TRBJ1-4; TRBD1 matches 9 bases. The V gene end was trimmed by 3 bases and the J gene end by 7 bases; junction bases not matched to a gene: 3. The germline CDR1 and CDR2 sequences are LNHNV and YYDKDF (reference sequence). This CDR3 contains 14 residues. The CDR3 region has the DNA TGTGCCACCAGCAGGGGACAGGGACGTGAAAAACTGTTTTTT. Translating it yields CATSRGQGREKLFF.

There are many counts of this clonotype. The rearrangement uses TRBV2 and TRBJ2-7; D gene ambiguous. The V gene's germline CDR1 is SNHLY and CDR2 FYNNEI. With 7 bases removed from V and 2 bases from J, the gap between germline ends came to 21 bases. The CDR3 is made up of 16 amino acids. The CDR3 DNA follows: TGTGCCAGCAAAGGATTTGACTCACACGAAACCTACGAGCAGTACTTC. Amino acids: CASKGFDSHETYEQYF.

This clonotype has at least ten counts. The chain employs TRBV3-1 and TRBJ2-7; unclear D gene. Germline CDR1 LGHDT, CDR2 YNNKEL (reference sequence). CDR3 size: 12 residues. V dropped 3 bases and J dropped 5 bases, with 8 bases sitting between them. The chain's CDR3 is CASSHSRDEQYF. DNA for the CDR3: TGTGCCAGCAGCCACAGTAGGGACGAGCAGTACTTC.

This clonotype was seen a handful of times. This rearrangement joins TRBV28 to TRBJ1-2; TRBD1 agrees at 8 bases. Germline-derived CDR1 and CDR2 are MDHEN and SYDVKM. The CDR3 consists of 13 residues. J gave up 5 bases and V 7 bases, and 6 bases lay outside the gene matches. DNA for the CDR3: TGTGCCAGCACTCAGGACAGGGTTTATGGCTACACCTTC. Translating it yields CASTQDRVYGYTF.

Details on this clonotype: The missing conserved phenylalanine or tryptophan at the end of this CDR3 makes a read error likely. The chain links TRBV20-1 to TRBJ1-1; D unresolved. Trimming cost V 1 base and J 1 base, with 10 bases left between them. CDR3 length equals 14 residues. Germline assignment: CDR1 DFQATT and CDR2 SNEGSKA (reference sequence). The CDR3 bases are TGCAGTGCTAGAGGATCTGTGAGGAACACTGAAGCTTTCCTT. Translating it yields CSARGSVRNTEAFL.

The chain uses TRBV20-1 and TRBJ2-7; 11 bases fit TRBD2. The CDR3 loop spans 15 amino acids. Germline trimming cut 3 bases from V and 0 bases from J; bases unmatched to any gene: 4. Germline V lookup: CDR1 DFQATT, CDR2 SNEGSKA (reference sequence). CDR3 sequence (DNA): TGCAGTGCTAGGCCTCTAGCGGGAGGCTCCTACGAGCAGTACTTC. Translated: CSARPLAGGSYEQYF.

This clonotype has at least ten counts. The rearrangement links TRBV3-1 to TRBJ2-3, with D hard to call. Between the trimmed V and J ends, which lost 4 bases and 6 bases, there was a span of 14 bases. The CDR3 extends over 14 amino acids. Per germline, CDR1 LGHDT and CDR2 YNNKEL (reference sequence). The CDR3 coding sequence is TGTGCCAGCAGCCCAAATATAGCCTCCGATACGCAGTATTTT. It translates to CASSPNIASDTQYF.

CDR3 sequence (DNA): TGTGCCTGGAGCGGGGGGGGGCACTATGGCTACACCTTC. This gives the protein CAWSGGGHYGYTF. The rearrangement links TRBV30 to TRBJ1-2; tentative D call: TRBD1 (6 bases). The V gene lost 3 bases and the J gene lost 3 bases, with 11 bases spanning the gap. Per the germline V gene, CDR1 is GTSNPN and CDR2 is SVGIG (reference sequence). The CDR3 runs 13 residues.

This rearrangement joins TRBV5-4 to TRBJ2-5; a weak D match, TRBD1 (6 bases). V lost 3 bases, J lost 2 bases, and 20 bases lay in between. Germline V CDR1 and CDR2: SGHNT, YYREEE (reference sequence). This CDR3 has 17 residues. CDR3 sequence: CASSSAGVGGTQETQYF. The CDR3 coding sequence is TGTGCCAGCAGCTCCGCAGGGGTTGGGGGCACACAAGAGACCCAGTACTTC.

This clonotype was observed a handful of times. CDR3 sequence (DNA): TGTGCCACCAGCGGCTATAGCGGGGGGGCCCACAATGAGCAGTTCTTC. Its translation: CATSGYSGGAHNEQFF. The chain employs TRBV15 and TRBJ2-1; 11 nucleotides match TRBD2. CDR1 and CDR2 (germline): LNHNV, YYDKDF (reference sequence). The CDR3 is 16 amino acids. V trimming: 5 bases; J trimming: 5 bases; junction bases outside the gene matches: 8.

The chain employs TRBV11-2 and TRBJ2-1; D is possibly TRBD1 (5 bases). V was cut by 3 bases and J by 2 bases, with 14 bases left in between. The CDR3 totals 16 residues. The germline V gene has CDR1 SGHAT and CDR2 FQNNGV. Written as DNA, the CDR3 is TGTGCCAGCAGCTTTAGTCCGAGACAGCCCTACAATGAGCAGTTCTTC. It specifies CASSFSPRQPYNEQFF.

V gene TRBV27 combines with J gene TRBJ2-5; 7 bases are a match to TRBD2. This CDR3 contains 14 residues. Germline CDR1 and CDR2: MNHEY and SMNVEV (reference sequence). With V trimmed by 8 bases and J by 7 bases, 13 bases remained unmatched. DNA for the CDR3: TGTGCCAGCTGGGGGAGGGCGGGCCTGAGGACCCAGTACTTC. It translates to CASWGRAGLRTQYF.

The table lists this clonotype with many counts. This chain joins TRBV27 and TRBJ2-7; the D call may be TRBD1 or TRBD2 (5 bases each). The CDR3 is 16 amino acids. The germline gives CDR1 MNHEY, CDR2 SMNVEV (reference sequence). V was cut by 5 bases and J by 5 bases, with 22 bases left in between. The CDR3 here is CASSPKGTQMFHEQYF. The CDR3 bases are TGTGCCAGCAGTCCCAAGGGGACCCAGATGTTTCACGAGCAGTACTTC.

This clonotype was seen ten or more times. The junction differs from germline at one of its ends, possibly a read error. The chain combines TRBV7-7 with TRBJ2-3, with D perhaps assigned TRBD1 or TRBD2 (5 bases each). In germline, CDR1 is SSHAT, CDR2 FNYEAQ (reference sequence). The CDR3 contains 16 residues. In DNA form, the CDR3 reads TGTGCTAGCAGCCTCGGGGCGACGAGACTCACAGATACGCAGTATTTT. Its translation: CASSLGATRLTDTQYF.